The 7 T cell receptor beta chains below were found in one sample sequenced in a study of CD8+ T cells in alopecia areata. Treatment reported: oral pan-JAK inhibitor, 5-10 mg twice daily. RNA was isolated and reverse transcribed to cDNA, the sequencing template. Here immunoSEQ multiplex PCR was the method, and the copy in TCRdb shows in-frame clones only, minus some. Here the sample spans 170,000 or so clones, 53% being singletons. This specimen consisted of CD8+ T cells sorted from blood, obtained at week 24, from a patient treated with tofacitinib. The receptors stem from a human donor with alopecia areata.

The chain couples TRBV15 to TRBJ1-4; a possible D gene is TRBD1 (5 bases). The CDR3 runs to 15 residues. Germline CDR1 is LNHNV and CDR2 is YYDKDF (reference sequence). V dropped 0 bases and J dropped 8 bases, with 13 bases sitting between them. The CDR3 bases are TGTGCCACCAGCAGAGATCCGCGGGAGGGGGAAAAACTGTTTTTT. It codes for CATSRDPREGEKLFF. Full variable domain (rest looked up from reference TRBV15 and TRBJ1-4): DAMVIQNPRYQVTQFGKPVTLSCSQTLNHNVMYWYQQKSSQAPKLLFHYYDKDFNNEADTPDNFQSRRPNTSFCFLDIRSPGLGDTAMYLCATSRDPREGEKLFFGSGTQLSVL.

This rearrangement joins TRBV2 to TRBJ1-2; D gene uncertain. Germline CDR1 and CDR2: SNHLY and FYNNEI. Trimming took 7 bases from V and 4 from J, leaving 10 bases between them. The CDR3 is 12 amino acids. The CDR3 DNA is TGTGCCAGCAAGGGAACCCGCTATGGCTACACCTTC. The encoded protein is CASKGTRYGYTF.

The chain has TRBV7-9 and TRBJ1-2; D might be TRBD1 (5 bases). The CDR3 extends over 14 amino acids. Germline loops: CDR1 SEHNR, CDR2 FQNEAQ (reference sequence). V dropped 4 bases and J dropped 1 base, with 10 bases sitting between them. The CDR3: CASSYDSLNYGYTF. Here the CDR3 DNA reads TGTGCCAGCAGCTACGACAGTCTTAACTATGGCTACACCTTC.

The V gene is TRBV9, the J gene TRBJ2-2; D is possibly TRBD1 (5 bases). This CDR3 is built from 12 residues. Trimming removed 4 bases from V and 7 bases from J, with 8 bases in between. Germline CDR1 SGDLS, CDR2 YYNGEE. CDR3 coding DNA: TGTGCCAGCAGCTTGCAGGGCGGGGAGCTGTTTTTT. Translating it yields CASSLQGGELFF.

The rearrangement joins TRBV4-3 to TRBJ2-1, with D uncertain. This CDR3 spans 13 amino acids. Trimming took off 1 base at V and 5 bases at J, with 6 bases between the two ends. Germline lookup yields CDR1 LGHNA and CDR2 YSLEER. The CDR3 coding sequence is TGCGCCAGCAGCCAAGCGACCGACAATGAGCAGTTCTTC. Residues: CASSQATDNEQFF.

The sample holds a few counts of this clone. The V call is TRBV7-3, the J call TRBJ2-7; D is perhaps TRBD2 (5 bases). Germline assignment: CDR1 SGHTA and CDR2 FQGTGA. V was cut by 3 bases and J by 5 bases, with 11 bases left in between. The CDR3 runs 13 residues. CDR3 DNA sequence: TGTGCCAGCAGCTTGGTCCCGAGGGACGAGCAGTACTTC. It translates to CASSLVPRDEQYF.

In this sample, this clone turned up a few times. The chain links TRBV11-2 to TRBJ2-3; D perhaps matches TRBD1 (5 bases). The CDR3 extends over 17 amino acids. Per germline, CDR1 SGHAT and CDR2 FQNNGV. Trimming shortened V by 6 bases and J by 1 base, and 20 bases separated the two germline ends. The CDR3 reads CASRRKVGVGGTDTQYF. CDR3 nucleotide sequence: TGTGCCAGCAGACGTAAAGTAGGGGTAGGTGGCACAGATACGCAGTATTTT.